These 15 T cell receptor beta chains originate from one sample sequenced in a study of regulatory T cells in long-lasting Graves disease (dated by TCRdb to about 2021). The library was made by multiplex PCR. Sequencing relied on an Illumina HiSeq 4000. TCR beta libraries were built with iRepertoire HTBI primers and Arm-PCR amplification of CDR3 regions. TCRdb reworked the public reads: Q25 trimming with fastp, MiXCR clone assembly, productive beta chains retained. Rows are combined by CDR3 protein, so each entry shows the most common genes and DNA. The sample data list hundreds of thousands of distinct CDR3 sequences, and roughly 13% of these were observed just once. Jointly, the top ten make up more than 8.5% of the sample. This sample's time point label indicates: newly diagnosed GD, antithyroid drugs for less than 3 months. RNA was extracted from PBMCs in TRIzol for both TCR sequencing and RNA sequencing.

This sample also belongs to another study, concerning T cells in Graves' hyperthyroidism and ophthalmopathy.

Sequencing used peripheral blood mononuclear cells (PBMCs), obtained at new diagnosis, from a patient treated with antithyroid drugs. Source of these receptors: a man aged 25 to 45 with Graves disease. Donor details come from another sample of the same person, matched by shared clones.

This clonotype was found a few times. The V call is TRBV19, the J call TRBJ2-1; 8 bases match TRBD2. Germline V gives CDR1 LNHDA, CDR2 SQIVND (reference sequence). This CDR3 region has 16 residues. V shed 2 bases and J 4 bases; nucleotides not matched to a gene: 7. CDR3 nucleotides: TGTGCCAGTAGTATAATGGCTAGCGGGTGGTACAATGAGCAGTTCTTC. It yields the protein CASSIMASGWYNEQFF.

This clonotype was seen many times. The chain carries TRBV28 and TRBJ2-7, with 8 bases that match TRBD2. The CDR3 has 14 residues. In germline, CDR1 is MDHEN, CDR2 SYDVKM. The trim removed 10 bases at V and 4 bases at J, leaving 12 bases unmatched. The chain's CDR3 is CAISGGTLAYEQYF. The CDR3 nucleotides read TGTGCCATATCGGGGGGGACCTTGGCGTACGAGCAGTACTTC.

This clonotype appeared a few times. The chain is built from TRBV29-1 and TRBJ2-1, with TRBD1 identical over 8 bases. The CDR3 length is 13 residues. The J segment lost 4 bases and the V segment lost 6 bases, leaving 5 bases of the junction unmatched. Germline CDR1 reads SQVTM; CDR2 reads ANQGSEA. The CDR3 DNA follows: TGCAGCGTCTACAGGGGGGATTACAATGAGCAGTTCTTC. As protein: CSVYRGDYNEQFF.

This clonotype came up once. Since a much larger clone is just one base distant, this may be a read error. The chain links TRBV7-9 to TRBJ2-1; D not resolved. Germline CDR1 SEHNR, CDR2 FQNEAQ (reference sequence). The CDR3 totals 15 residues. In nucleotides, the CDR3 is TGTGCCAGCAGCTTAATCCCCAGCTCCTACAATGAGCGGTTCTTC. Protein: CASSLIPSSYNERFF.

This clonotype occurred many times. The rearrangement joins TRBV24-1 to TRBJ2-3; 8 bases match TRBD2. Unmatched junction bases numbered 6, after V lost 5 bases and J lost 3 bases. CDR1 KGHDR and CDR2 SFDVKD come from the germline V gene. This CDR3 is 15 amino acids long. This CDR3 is CATSVSAGGTDTQYF. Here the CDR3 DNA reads TGTGCCACCAGTGTTTCGGCGGGAGGTACAGATACGCAGTATTTT.

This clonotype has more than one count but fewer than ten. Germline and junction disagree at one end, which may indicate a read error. The CDR3 region is CASSPRSGDDEQFF. Written as DNA, the CDR3 is TGTGCCAGCTCCCCACGGAGTGGCGACGATGAGCAGTTCTTC. This chain uses TRBV18 with TRBJ2-1, with D uncertain. CDR1 is KGHSH and CDR2 is LQKENI in the germline V gene. The length of the CDR3 is 14 residues.

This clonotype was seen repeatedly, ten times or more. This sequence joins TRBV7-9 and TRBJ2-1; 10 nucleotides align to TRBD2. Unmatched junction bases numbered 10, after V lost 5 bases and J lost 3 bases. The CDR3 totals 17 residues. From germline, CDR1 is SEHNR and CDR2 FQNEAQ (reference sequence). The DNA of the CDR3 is TGTGCCAGCAGCCCCCGTCTAGCGGGAGTGGGCTACAATGAGCAGTTCTTC. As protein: CASSPRLAGVGYNEQFF.

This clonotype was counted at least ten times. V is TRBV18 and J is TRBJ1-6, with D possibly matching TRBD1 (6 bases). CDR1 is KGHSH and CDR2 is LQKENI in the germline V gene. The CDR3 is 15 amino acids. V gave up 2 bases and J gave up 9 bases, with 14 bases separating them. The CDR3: CASSPTARGGSPLHF. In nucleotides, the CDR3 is TGTGCCAGCTCACCAACGGCCAGGGGAGGTTCACCCCTCCACTTT.

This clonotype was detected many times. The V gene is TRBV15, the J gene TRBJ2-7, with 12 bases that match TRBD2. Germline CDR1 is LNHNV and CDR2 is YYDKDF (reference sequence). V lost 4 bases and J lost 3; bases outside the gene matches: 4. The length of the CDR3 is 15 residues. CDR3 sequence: CATSKGTSGLYEQYF. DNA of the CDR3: TGTGCCACCAGCAAGGGGACTAGCGGGCTCTACGAGCAGTACTTC.

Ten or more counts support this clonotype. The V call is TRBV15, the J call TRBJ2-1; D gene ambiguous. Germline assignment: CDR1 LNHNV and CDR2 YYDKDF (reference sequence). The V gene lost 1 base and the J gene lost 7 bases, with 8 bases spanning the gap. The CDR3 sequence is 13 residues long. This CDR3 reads CATSRGPGNEQFF. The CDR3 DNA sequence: TGTGCCACCAGCAGAGGCCCCGGGAATGAGCAGTTCTTC. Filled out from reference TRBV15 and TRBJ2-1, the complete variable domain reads DAMVIQNPRYQVTQFGKPVTLSCSQTLNHNVMYWYQQKSSQAPKLLFHYYDKDFNNEADTPDNFQSRRPNTSFCFLDIRSPGLGDTAMYLCATSRGPGNEQFFGPGTRLTVL.

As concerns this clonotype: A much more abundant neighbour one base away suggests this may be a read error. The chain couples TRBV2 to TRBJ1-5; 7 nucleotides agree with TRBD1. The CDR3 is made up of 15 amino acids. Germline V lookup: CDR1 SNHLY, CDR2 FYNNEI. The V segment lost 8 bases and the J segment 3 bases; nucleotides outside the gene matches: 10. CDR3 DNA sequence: TGTGCCAGCGGAGTGGAGGGGACAGCCAATCAGCCCCAGCATTTT. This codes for CASGVEGTANQPQHF.

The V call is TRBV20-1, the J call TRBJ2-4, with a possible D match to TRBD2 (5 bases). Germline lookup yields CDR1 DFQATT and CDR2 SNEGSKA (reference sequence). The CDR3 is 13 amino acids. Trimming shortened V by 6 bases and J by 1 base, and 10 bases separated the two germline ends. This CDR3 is CSARPGAKNIQYF. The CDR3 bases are TGCAGTGCCCGACCGGGGGCCAAAAACATTCAGTACTTC.

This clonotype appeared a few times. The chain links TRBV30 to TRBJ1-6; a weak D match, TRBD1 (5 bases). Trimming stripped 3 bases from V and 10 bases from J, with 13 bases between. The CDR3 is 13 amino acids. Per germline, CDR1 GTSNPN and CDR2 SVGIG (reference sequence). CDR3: CAWRWGVESPLHF. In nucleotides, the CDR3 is TGTGCCTGGAGGTGGGGGGTCGAATCACCCCTCCACTTT.

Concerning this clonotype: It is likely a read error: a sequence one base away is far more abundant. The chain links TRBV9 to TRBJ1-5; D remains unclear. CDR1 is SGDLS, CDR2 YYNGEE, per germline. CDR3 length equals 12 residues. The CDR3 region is CASSQANQPRHF. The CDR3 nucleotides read TGTGCCAGCAGCCAAGCTAATCAGCCCCGGCATTTT.

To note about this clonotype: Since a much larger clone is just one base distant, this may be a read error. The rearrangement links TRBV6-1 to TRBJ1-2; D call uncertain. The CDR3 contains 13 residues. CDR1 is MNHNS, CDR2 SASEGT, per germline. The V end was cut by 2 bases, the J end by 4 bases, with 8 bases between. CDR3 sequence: CASSEQRPYGYTF. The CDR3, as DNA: TGTGCCAGCAGTGAACAGCGACCCTATGGCTACACCTTC.